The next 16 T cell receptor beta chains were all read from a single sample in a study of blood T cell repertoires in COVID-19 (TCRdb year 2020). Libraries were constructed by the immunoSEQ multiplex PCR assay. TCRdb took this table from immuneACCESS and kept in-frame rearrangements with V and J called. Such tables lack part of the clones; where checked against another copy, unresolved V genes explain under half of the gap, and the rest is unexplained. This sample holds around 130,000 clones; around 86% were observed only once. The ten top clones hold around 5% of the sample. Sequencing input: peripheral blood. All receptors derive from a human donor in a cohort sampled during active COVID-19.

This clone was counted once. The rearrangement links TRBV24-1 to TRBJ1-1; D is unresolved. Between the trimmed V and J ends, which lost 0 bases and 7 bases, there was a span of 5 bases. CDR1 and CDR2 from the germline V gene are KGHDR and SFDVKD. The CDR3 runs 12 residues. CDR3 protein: CATSDLTGEAFF. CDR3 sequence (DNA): TGTGCCACCAGTGATTTGACCGGTGAAGCTTTCTTT.

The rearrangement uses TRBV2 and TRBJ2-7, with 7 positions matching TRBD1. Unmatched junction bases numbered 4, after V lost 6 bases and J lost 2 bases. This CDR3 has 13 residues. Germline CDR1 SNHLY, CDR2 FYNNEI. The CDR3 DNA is TGTGCCAGCAGGTCGGGACAGACCTACGAGCAGTACTTC. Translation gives CASRSGQTYEQYF.

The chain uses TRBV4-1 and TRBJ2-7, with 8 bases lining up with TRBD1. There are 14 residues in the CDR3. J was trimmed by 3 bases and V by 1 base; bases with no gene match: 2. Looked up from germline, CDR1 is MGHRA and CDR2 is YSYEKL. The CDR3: CASSQGDRYYEQYF. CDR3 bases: TGCGCCAGCAGCCAAGGGGACAGGTACTACGAGCAGTACTTC.

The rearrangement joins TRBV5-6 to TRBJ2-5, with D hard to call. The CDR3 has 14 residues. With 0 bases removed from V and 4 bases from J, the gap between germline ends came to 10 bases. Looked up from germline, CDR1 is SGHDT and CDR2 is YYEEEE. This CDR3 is CASSLERRAETQYF. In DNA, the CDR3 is TGTGCCAGCAGCTTGGAACGGAGAGCAGAGACCCAGTACTTC.

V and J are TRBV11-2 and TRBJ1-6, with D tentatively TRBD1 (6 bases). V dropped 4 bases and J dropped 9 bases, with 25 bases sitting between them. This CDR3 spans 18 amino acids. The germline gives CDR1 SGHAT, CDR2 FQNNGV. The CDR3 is CASSSRTFGRGISSPLHF. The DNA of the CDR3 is TGTGCCAGCAGCTCTAGGACCTTCGGGAGGGGGATAAGTTCACCCCTCCACTTT. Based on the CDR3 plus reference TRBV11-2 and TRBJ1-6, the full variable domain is EAGVAQSPRYKIIEKRQSVAFWCNPISGHATLYWYQQILGQGPKLLIQFQNNGVVDDSQLPKDRFSAERLKGVDSTLKIQPAKLEDSAVYLCASSSRTFGRGISSPLHFGNGTRLTVT.

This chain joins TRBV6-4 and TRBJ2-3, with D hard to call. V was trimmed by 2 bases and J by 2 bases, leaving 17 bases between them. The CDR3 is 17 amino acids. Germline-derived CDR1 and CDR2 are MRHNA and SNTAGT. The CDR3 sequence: CASSDLEPMFLTDTQYF. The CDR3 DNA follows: TGTGCCAGCAGTGACCTGGAGCCCATGTTTCTCACAGATACGCAGTATTTT.

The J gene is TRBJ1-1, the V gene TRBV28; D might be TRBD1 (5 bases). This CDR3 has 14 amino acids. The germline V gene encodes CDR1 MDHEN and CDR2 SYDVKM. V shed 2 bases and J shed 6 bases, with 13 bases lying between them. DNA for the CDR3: TGTGCCAGCAGTTTAACCCGGGGGTCGGCTGAAGCTTTCTTT. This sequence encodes CASSLTRGSAEAFF. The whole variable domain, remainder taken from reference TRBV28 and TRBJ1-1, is DVKVTQSSRYLVKRTGEKVFLECVQDMDHENMFWYRQDPGLGLRLIYFSYDVKMKEKGDIPEGYSVSREKKERFSLILESASTNQTSMYLCASSLTRGSAEAFFGQGTRLTVV.

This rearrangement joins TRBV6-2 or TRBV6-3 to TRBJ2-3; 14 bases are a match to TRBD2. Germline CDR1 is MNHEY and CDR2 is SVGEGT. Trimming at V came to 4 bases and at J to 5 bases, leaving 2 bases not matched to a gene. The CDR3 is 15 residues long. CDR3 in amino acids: CASSSGTSGRDTQYF. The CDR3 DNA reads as TGTGCCAGCAGTTCCGGGACTAGCGGGAGAGATACGCAGTATTTT.

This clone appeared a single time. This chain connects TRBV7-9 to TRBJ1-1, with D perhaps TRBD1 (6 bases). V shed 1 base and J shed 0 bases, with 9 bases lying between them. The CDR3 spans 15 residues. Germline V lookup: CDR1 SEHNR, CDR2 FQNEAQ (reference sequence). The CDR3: CASSLVQGMNTEAFF. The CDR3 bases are TGTGCCAGCAGCTTAGTTCAGGGGATGAACACTGAAGCTTTCTTT.

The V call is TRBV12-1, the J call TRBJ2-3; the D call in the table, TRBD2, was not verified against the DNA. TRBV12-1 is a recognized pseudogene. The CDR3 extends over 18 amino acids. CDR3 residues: CASSTSLASGASTDTQYF. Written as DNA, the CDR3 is TGTGCCAGCAGCACCTCCCTAGCGTCCGGCGCCAGCACAGATACGCAGTATTTT.

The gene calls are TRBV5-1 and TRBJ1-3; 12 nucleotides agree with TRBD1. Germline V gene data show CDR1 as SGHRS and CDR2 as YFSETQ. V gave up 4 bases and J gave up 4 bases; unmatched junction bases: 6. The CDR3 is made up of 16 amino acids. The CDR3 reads CASSPGQGASGNTIYF. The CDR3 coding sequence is TGCGCCAGCAGCCCGGGACAGGGGGCTTCGGGAAACACCATATATTTT.

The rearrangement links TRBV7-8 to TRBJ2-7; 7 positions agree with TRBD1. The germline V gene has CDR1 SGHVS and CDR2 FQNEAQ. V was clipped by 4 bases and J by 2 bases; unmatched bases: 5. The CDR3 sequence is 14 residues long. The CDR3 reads CASSSEGAPYEQYF. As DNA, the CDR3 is TGTGCCAGCAGCTCAGAGGGGGCCCCCTACGAGCAGTACTTC.

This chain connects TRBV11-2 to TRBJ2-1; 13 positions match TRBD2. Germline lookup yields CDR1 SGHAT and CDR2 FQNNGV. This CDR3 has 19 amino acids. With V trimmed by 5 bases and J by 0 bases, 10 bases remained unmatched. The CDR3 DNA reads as TGTGCCAGCAGCCGACATTCCGGGACTAGCGGGAACTCCTACAATGAGCAGTTCTTC. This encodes CASSRHSGTSGNSYNEQFF.

For the CDR3, the DNA is TGCAGCGTTGAGCGCCTAGCGGGGGCCTACAATGAGCAGTTCTTC. Translation gives CSVERLAGAYNEQFF. This sequence joins TRBV29-1 and TRBJ2-1, with 10 positions matching TRBD2. The ends lost 3 bases at V and 2 bases at J; junction bases unmatched: 4. Germline values: CDR1 SQVTM, CDR2 ANQGSEA. This CDR3 has 15 residues.

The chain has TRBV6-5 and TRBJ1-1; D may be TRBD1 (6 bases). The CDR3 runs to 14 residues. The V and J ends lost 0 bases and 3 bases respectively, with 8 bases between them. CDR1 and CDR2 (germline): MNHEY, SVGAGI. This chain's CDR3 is CASSYSPGDTEAFF. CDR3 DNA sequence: TGTGCCAGCAGTTACTCGCCAGGGGACACTGAAGCTTTCTTT.

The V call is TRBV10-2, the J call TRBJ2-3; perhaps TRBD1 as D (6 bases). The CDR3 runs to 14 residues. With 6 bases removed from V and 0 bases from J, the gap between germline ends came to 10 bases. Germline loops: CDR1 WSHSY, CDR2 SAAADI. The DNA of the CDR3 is TGCGCCAGCAGGGGGACATTAAGCACAGATACGCAGTATTTT. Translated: CASRGTLSTDTQYF.